Here is one T cell receptor beta chain with its context. This record comes from a study of blood T cell repertoires in COVID-19. Germline-derived CDR1 and CDR2 are SQVTM and ANQGSEA. This CDR3 is built from 13 residues. Deletions cut 7 bases from V and 3 bases from J, with 13 bases between. The data were produced by immunoSEQ multiplex PCR, yet TCRdb's version contains in-frame clones alone and is incomplete. The sample contains roughly 100,000 clones, approximately 89% of which appear only once. The sequenced sample was peripheral blood. This sequence was found in a woman aged 80 or over in a cohort sampled during active COVID-19. The chain couples TRBV29-1 to TRBJ2-1; D may be TRBD2 (7 bases). The CDR3 DNA is TGCAGCGCTGGGGGGGCTAGCTACAATGAGCAGTTCTTC. This encodes CSAGGASYNEQFF.